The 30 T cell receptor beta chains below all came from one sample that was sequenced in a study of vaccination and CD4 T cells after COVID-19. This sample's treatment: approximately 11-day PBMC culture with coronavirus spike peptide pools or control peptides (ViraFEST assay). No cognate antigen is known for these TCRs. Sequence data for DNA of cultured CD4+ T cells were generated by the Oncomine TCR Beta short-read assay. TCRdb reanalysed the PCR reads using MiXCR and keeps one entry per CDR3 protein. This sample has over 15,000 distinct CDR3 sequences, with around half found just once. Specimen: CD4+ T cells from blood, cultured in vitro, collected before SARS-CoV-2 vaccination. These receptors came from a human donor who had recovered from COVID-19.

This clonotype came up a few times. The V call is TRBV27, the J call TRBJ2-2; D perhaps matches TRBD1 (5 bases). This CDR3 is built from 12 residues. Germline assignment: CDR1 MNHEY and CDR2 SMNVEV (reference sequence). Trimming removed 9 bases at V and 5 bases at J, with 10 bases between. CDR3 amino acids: CASSRVTGELFF. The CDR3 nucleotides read TGTGCCAGTAGCAGGGTAACCGGGGAGCTGTTTTTT.

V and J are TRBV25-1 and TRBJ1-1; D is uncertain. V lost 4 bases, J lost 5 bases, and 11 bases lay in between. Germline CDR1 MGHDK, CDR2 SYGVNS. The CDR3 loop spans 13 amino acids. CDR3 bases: TGTGCCAGCAGTGTCCATCGGGAAACTGAAGCTTTCTTT. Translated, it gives CASSVHRETEAFF. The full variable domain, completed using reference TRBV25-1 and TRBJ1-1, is EADIYQTPRYLVIGTGKKITLECSQTMGHDKMYWYQQDPGMELHLIHYSYGVNSTEKGDLSSESTVSRIRTEHFPLTLESARPSHTSQYLCASSVHRETEAFFGQGTRLTVV.

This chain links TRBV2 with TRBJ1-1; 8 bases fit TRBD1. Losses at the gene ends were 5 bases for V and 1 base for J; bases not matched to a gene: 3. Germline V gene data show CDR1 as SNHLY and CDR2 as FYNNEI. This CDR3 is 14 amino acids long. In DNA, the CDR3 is TGTGCCAGCAGTCCGGGACAGGCGAACACTGAAGCTTTCTTT. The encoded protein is CASSPGQANTEAFF. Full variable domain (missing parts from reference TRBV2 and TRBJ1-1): EPEVTQTPSHQVTQMGQEVILRCVPISNHLYFYWYRQILGQKVEFLVSFYNNEISEKSEIFDDQFSVERPDGSNFTLKIRSTKLEDSAMYFCASSPGQANTEAFFGQGTRLTVV.

The CDR3 sequence: CASSRTGAWGEQYF. DNA for the CDR3: TGTGCCAGCTCACGGACAGGGGCTTGGGGTGAGCAGTACTTC. V and J are TRBV18 and TRBJ2-7; TRBD1 agrees at 9 bases. V was clipped by 4 bases and J by 7 bases; unmatched bases: 8. The CDR3 consists of 14 residues. CDR1 is KGHSH and CDR2 is LQKENI in the germline V gene.

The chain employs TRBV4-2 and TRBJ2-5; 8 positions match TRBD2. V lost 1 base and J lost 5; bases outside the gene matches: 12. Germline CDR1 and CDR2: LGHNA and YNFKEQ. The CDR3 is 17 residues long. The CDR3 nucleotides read TGTGCCAGCAGCCAAGTGCTTGGACTAGCTTGGGGGGAGACCCAGTACTTC. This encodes CASSQVLGLAWGETQYF.

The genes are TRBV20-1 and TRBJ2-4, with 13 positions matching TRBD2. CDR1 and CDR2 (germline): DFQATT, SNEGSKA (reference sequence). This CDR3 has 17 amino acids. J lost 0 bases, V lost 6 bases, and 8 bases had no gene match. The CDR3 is CSAHGTSGTIAKNIQYF. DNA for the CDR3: TGCAGTGCGCACGGGACTAGCGGGACGATAGCCAAAAACATTCAGTACTTC.

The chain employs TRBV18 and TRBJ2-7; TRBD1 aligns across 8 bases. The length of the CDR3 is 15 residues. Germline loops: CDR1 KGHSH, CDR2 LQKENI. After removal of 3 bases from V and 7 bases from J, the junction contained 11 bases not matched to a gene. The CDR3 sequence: CASSPTGARAGEQYF. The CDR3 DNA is TGTGCCAGCTCACCGACAGGGGCTCGGGCAGGGGAGCAGTACTTC.

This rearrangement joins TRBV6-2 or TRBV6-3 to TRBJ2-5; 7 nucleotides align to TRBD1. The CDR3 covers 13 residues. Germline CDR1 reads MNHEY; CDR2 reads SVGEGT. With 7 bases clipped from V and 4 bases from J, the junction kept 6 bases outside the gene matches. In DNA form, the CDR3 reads TGTGCCAGCAAAAGACAGGGACCAGAGACCCAGTACTTC. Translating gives CASKRQGPETQYF.

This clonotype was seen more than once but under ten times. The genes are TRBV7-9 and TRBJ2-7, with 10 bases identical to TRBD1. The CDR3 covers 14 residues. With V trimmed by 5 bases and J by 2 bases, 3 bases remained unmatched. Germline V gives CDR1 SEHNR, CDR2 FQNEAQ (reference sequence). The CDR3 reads CASSAGQGAYEQYF. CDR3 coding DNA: TGTGCCAGCAGCGCCGGACAGGGGGCCTACGAGCAGTACTTC. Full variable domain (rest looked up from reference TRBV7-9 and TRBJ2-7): DTGVSQNPRHKITKRGQNVTFRCDPISEHNRLYWYRQTLGQGPEFLTYFQNEAQLEKSRLLSDRFSAERPKGSFSTLEIQRTEQGDSAMYLCASSAGQGAYEQYFGPGTRLTVT.

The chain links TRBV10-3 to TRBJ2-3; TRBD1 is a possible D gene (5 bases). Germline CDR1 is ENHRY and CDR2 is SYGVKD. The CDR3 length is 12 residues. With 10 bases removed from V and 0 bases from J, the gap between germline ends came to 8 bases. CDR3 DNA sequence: TGTGCCACCAGGGCTAGCACAGATACGCAGTATTTT. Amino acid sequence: CATRASTDTQYF.

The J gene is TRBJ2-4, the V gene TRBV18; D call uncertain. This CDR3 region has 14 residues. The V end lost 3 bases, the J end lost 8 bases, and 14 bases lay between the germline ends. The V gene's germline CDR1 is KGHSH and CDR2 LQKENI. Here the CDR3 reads CASSPGLRGDIQYF. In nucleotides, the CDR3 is TGTGCCAGCTCACCGGGGTTGAGAGGAGACATTCAGTACTTC.

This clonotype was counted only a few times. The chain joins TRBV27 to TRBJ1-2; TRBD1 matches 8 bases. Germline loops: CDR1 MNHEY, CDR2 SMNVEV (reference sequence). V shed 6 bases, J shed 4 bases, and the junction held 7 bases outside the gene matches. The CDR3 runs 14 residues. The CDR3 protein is CASSLRGQVYGYTF. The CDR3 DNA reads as TGTGCCAGCAGCCTCAGGGGGCAAGTCTATGGCTACACCTTC.

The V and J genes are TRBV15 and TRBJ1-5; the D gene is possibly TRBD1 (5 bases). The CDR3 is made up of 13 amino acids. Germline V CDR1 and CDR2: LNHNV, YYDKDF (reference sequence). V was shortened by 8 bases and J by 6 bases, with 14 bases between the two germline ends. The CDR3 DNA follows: TGTGCCACCGGTGTAGGGACCGTTCAGCCCCAGCATTTT. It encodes CATGVGTVQPQHF.

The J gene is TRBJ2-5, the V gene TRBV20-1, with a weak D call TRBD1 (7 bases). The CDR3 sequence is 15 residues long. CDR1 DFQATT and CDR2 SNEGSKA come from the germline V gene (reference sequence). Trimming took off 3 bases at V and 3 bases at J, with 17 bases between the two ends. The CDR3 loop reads CSASPLQGGEETQYF. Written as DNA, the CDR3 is TGCAGTGCTAGCCCCCTGCAGGGGGGAGAAGAGACCCAGTACTTC.

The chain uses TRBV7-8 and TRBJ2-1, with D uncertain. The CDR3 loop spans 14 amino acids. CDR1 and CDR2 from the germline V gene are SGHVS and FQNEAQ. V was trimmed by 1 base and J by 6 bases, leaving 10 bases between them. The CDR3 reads CASSLGHSSNEQFF. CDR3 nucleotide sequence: TGTGCCAGCAGCTTAGGGCACTCGAGCAATGAGCAGTTCTTC.

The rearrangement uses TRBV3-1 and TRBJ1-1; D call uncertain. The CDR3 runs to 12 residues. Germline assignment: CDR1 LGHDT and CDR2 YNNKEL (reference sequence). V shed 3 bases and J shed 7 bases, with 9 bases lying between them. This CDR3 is CASSQGAGEAFF. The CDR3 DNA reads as TGTGCCAGCAGCCAGGGAGCTGGTGAAGCTTTCTTT.

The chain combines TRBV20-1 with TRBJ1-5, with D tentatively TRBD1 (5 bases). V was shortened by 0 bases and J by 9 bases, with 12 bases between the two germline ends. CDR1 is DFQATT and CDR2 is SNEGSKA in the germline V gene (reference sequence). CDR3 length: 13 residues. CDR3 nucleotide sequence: TGCAGTGCTAGAGATACCGCGCAGGGGCCCCAGCATTTT. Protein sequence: CSARDTAQGPQHF.

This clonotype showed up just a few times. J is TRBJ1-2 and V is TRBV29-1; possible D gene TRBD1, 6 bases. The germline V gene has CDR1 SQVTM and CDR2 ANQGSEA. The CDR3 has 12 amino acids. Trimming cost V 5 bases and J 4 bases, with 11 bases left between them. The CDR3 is CSVTGLGYGYTF. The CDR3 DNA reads TGCAGCGTTACAGGGTTAGGCTATGGCTACACCTTC.

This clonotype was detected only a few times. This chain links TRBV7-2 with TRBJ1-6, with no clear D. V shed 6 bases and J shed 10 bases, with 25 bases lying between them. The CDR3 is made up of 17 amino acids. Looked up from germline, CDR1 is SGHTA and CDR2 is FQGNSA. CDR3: CASSPSYLRVPQSPLHF. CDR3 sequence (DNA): TGTGCCAGCAGTCCGTCCTATTTAAGGGTCCCTCAGTCACCCCTCCACTTT.

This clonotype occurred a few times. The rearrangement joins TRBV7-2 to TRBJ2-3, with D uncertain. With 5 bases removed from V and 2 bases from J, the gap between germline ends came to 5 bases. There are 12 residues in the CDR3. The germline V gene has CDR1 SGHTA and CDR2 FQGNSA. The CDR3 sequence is CASSPDTDTQYF. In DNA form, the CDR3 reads TGTGCCAGCAGCCCCGACACAGATACGCAGTATTTT.

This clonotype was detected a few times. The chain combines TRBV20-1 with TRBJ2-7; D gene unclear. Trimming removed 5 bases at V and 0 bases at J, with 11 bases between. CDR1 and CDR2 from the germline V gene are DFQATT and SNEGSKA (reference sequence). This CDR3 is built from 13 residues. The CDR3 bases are TGCAGTGCTGGAACACCGAACTCCTACGAGCAGTACTTC. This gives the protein CSAGTPNSYEQYF.

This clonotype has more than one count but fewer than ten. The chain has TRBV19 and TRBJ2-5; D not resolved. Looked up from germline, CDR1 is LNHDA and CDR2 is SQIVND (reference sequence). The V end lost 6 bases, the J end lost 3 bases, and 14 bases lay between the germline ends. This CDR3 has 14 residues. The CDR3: CASSPRHREETQYF. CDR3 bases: TGTGCCAGTAGCCCACGGCACAGAGAAGAGACCCAGTACTTC.

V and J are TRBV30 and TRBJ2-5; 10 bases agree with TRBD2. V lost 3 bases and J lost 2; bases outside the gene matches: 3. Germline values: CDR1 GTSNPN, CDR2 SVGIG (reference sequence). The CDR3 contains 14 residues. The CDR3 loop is CAWRKAGGQETQYF. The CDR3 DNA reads TGTGCCTGGAGAAAAGCGGGAGGGCAAGAGACCCAGTACTTC.

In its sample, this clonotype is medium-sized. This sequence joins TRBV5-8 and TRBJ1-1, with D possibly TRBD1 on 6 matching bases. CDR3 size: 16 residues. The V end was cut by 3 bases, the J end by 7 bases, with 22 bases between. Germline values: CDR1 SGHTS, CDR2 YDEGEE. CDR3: CASSSFGGRLQNEAFF. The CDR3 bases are TGTGCCAGCAGCTCATTTGGGGGCCGGCTACAAAATGAAGCTTTCTTT.

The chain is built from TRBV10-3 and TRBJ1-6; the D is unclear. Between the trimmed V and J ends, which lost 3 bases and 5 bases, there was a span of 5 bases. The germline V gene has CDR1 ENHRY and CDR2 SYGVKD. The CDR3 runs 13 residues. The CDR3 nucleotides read TGTGCCATCAGTGACCAGAATAATTCACCCCTCCACTTT. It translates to CAISDQNNSPLHF.

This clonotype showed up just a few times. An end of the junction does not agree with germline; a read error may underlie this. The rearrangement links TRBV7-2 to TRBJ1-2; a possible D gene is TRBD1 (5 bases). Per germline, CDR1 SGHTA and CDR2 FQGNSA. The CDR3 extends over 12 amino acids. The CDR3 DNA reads TGTGCCAGCACCTTAAGGGGATTCGGCTACACCTTC. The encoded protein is CASTLRGFGYTF.

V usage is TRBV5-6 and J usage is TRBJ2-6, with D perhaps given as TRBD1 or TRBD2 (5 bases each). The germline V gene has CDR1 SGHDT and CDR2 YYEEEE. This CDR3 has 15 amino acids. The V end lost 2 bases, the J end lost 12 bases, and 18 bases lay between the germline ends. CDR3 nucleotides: TGTGCCAGCAGCTTAATCGCTGGGGGTTCAGGCGTCCTGACTTTC. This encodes CASSLIAGGSGVLTF.

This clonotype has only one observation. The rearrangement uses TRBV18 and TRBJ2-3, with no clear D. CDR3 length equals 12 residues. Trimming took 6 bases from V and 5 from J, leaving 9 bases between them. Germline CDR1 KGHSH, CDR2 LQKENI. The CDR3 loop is CASSSDRDTQYF. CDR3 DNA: TGTGCCAGCTCCAGCGATAGAGATACGCAGTATTTT.

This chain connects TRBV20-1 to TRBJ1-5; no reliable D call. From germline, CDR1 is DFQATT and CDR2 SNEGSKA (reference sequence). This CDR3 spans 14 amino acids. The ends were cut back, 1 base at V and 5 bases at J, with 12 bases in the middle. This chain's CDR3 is CSARVRQTYQPQHF. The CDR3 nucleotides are TGCAGTGCTAGAGTAAGGCAGACTTATCAGCCCCAGCATTTT.

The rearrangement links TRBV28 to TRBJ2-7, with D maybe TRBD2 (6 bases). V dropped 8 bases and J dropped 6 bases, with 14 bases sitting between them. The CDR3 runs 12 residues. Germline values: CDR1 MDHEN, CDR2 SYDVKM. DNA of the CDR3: TGTGCCAGCTCATCCGTGGGGGGCGAGCAGTACTTC. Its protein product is CASSSVGGEQYF. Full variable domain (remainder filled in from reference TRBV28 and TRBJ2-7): DVKVTQSSRYLVKRTGEKVFLECVQDMDHENMFWYRQDPGLGLRLIYFSYDVKMKEKGDIPEGYSVSREKKERFSLILESASTNQTSMYLCASSSVGGEQYFGPGTRLTVT.